This TCR beta chain was sequenced for a study of CD8 T cells in ankylosing spondylitis. General study findings and limits: Reportedly, significant enrichment of disease-linked clones occurred in matched ankylosing spondylitis synovial fluid. Ankylosing spondylitis blood seemed to carry a telltale TCR beta motif made of roughly 8 highly homologous variants.

CDR1 and CDR2 (germline): SGHDN, FVKESK. This CDR3 spans 15 amino acids. V shed 4 bases and J shed 3 bases, with 15 bases lying between them. Construction of TCR beta libraries was performed using quantitative 5'-RACE with molecular barcodes. MiXCR, applied by TCRdb to the 5' RACE reads, yields one record per CDR3 protein. This sample carries 350,000 or so distinct CDR3 sequences, approximately 15% of them seen once, and the ten largest clones take approximately 1.1%. To note about this clonotype: Its antigen is not known.

The sample comprised blood, either unsorted or a sorted T cell fraction (not recorded which). The chain employs TRBV14 and TRBJ2-5; D not resolved. The sequence came from a male donor with ankylosing spondylitis or in good health (not recorded which). Written as DNA, the CDR3 is TGTGCCAGCAGCCTGACCTTAGGATGGGAAGAGACCCAGTACTTC. Its protein product is CASSLTLGWEETQYF.